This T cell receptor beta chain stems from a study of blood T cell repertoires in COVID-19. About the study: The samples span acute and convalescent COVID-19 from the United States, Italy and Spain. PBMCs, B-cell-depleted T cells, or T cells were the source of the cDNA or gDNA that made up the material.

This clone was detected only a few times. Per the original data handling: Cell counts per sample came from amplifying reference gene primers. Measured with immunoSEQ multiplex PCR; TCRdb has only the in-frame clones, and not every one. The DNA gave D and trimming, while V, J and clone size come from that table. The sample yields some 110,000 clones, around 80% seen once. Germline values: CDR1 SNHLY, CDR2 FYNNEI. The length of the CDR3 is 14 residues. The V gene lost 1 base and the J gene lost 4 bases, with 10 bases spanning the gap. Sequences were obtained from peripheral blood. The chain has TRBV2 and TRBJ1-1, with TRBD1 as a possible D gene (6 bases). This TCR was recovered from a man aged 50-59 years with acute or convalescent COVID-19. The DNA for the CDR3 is TGTGCCAGCAGTGAAGAGGGGGGGATCACTGAAGCTTTCTTT. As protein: CASSEEGGITEAFF.